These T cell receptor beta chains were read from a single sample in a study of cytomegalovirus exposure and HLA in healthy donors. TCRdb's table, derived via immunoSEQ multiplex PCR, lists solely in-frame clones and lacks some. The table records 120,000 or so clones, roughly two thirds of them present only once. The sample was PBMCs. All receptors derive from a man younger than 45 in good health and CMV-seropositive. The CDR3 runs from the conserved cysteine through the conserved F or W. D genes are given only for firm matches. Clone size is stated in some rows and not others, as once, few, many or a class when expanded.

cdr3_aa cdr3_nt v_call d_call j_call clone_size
CASSPKRARGYPTNEKLFF TGTGCCAGCAGCCCAAAGAGGGCCAGGGGGTACCCAACTAATGAAAAACTGTTTTTT TRBV7-2 TRBD1 TRBJ1-4 .
CASSLDFGQGIPYEQYF TGTGCCAGCAGCTTAGATTTCGGGCAGGGTATCCCCTACGAGCAGTACTTC TRBV7-8 . TRBJ2-7 .
CASRRTREGEKLFF TGTGCCAGTAGGAGGACAAGGGAGGGTGAAAAACTGTTTTTT TRBV27 . TRBJ1-4 .
CASSPTTGVDYGYTF TGCGCCAGCAGCCCCACGACAGGGGTGGACTATGGCTACACCTTC TRBV4-1 TRBD1 TRBJ1-2 .
CASSLGQGVYEQYF TGTGCCAGCAGTTTAGGACAGGGGGTCTACGAGCAGTACTTC TRBV27 TRBD1 TRBJ2-7 .
CASSSPVGTARQETQYF TGTGCCAGCAGCTCCCCGGTGGGGACAGCGAGACAAGAGACCCAGTACTTC TRBV7-6 TRBD1 TRBJ2-5 .
CASSVVGSSYEQYF TGTGCCAGCAGCGTAGTGGGCAGCTCCTACGAGCAGTACTTC TRBV9 . TRBJ2-7 once
CASSLGQDSYEQYF TGTGCCAGCAGTTTAGGACAGGACTCCTACGAGCAGTACTTC TRBV28 TRBD1 TRBJ2-7 .
CATRRDATDEQFF TGTGCCACCCGGCGGGACGCAACGGATGAGCAGTTCTTC TRBV6-5 . TRBJ2-1 .
CASRGGFRYEQYF TGTGCCAGCAGGGGGGGTTTCCGGTACGAGCAGTACTTC TRBV28 . TRBJ2-7 .
CASSLYASGLGDNEQFF TGTGCCAGCAGCTTATATGCTAGCGGGTTGGGAGACAATGAGCAGTTCTTC TRBV11-3 TRBD2 TRBJ2-1 .
CASSPTRTDTQYF TGTGCCAGCAGTCCTACTAGAACAGATACGCAGTATTTT TRBV27 . TRBJ2-3 .
CASSMPGGADTQYF TGTGCCAGTAGTATGCCCGGGGGTGCAGATACGCAGTATTTT TRBV19 . TRBJ2-3 few
CASGLGRWGRTYEQYF TGTGCTAGTGGTTTGGGGAGGTGGGGGCGGACCTACGAGCAGTACTTC TRBV12-5 . TRBJ2-7 few
CASSLAGGSYEQYF TGTGCCAGCAGCTTGGCGGGAGGAAGCTACGAGCAGTACTTC TRBV5-8 TRBD2 TRBJ2-7 .
CASSPPNEAGEMGQYF TGCGCCAGCAGCCCCCCCAATGAGGCGGGAGAGATGGGGCAGTACTTC TRBV5-1 TRBD2 TRBJ2-7 .